This record looks at one TCR beta chain sequence and its context. This CDR3 is 12 amino acids long. The V end was cut by 5 bases, the J end by 7 bases, with 12 bases between. The germline V gene has CDR1 WSHSY and CDR2 SAAADI. The data originate from a study of shared clonotypes between healthy human individuals. Naive CD8 populations comprised CD45RO-negative cells positively selected for CCR7, excluding terminally differentiated effector memory CD45RA+ cells. The repertoire was sequenced with immunoSEQ multiplex PCR; TCRdb's copy has only in-frame clones and lacks some. The table includes approximately 1.9 million clones, approximately 92% detected once.

The sequencing sample was made of naive CD8+ T cells from PBMCs. The genes are TRBV10-2 and TRBJ2-7, with D possibly TRBD2 on 6 matching bases. This TCR derives from a man younger than 30 in good health. Some clones in this sample may be carry-over from other donors' samples. Here the CDR3 DNA reads TGCGCCAGCAGTTTACGGGCGGGGGAGCAGTACTTC. Translation: CASSLRAGEQYF.